This T cell receptor beta chain was sequenced for a study of CD4+ T cells in melanoma. General study findings and limits: A reported correlation linked neoantigen-specific CD4+ T cells to CD8+, macrophage and B cell function. Neoantigen-specific CD4+ T cells in melanoma reportedly had diverse differentiation states.

TCRdb's copy holds only in-frame clones and misses some; the assay was immunoSEQ multiplex PCR. Here the sample spans about 110,000 clones, approximately 90% being singletons. Regarding this clone: Its antigen is not known.

Germline values: CDR1 SQVTM, CDR2 ANQGSEA. This CDR3 contains 13 residues. With 7 bases clipped from V and 5 bases from J, the junction kept 4 bases outside the gene matches. This receptor was identified in a human donor with melanoma. V gene TRBV29-1 combines with J gene TRBJ2-5; 13 bases agree with TRBD2. Specimen: peripheral blood. The CDR3 is CSARTSGSETQYF. The CDR3 DNA reads TGCAGCGCTAGGACTAGCGGGAGTGAGACCCAGTACTTC.